This is a list of T cell receptor beta chains from one sample in a study of blood T cell repertoires in COVID-19. The data were produced by immunoSEQ multiplex PCR, yet TCRdb's version contains in-frame clones alone and is incomplete. Among 240,000 or so clones listed, around 88% were seen once. Material: peripheral blood. These receptors were obtained from a woman in her 30s who had recovered from COVID-19. Both conserved end residues are part of each CDR3. A D gene is named only where the DNA matches it firmly. Clone size, where shown, is once, few, many, or a class for clones that have expanded.

D,size,J,V,CDR3,DNA
.,.,TRBJ1-4,TRBV5-1,CASSPQGGSEKLFF,TGCGCCAGCAGCCCACAGGGTGGTTCTGAAAAACTGTTTTTT
TRBD2,few,TRBJ2-1,TRBV7-3,CASSDPGLAGGVEQFF,TGTGCCAGCAGCGATCCGGGACTAGCGGGGGGAGTTGAGCAGTTCTTC
TRBD1,.,TRBJ2-7,TRBV15,CATSSAGGESYEQYF,TGTGCCACCAGCAGTGCAGGGGGAGAGTCCTACGAGCAGTACTTC
.,.,TRBJ1-5,TRBV10-1,CASSESDRNNFREHF,TGCGCCAGCAGTGAGTCCGACAGGAACAACTTCAGGGAGCATTTT
TRBD1,.,TRBJ2-7,TRBV4-1,CASSHRDSYEQYF,TGCGCCAGCAGCCACCGGGACAGTTACGAGCAGTACTTC
.,.,TRBJ2-5,TRBV7-8,CASSLATSRETQYF,TGTGCCAGCAGCTTAGCGACTAGTAGAGAGACCCAGTACTTC
.,few,TRBJ1-4,TRBV11-2,CASSLDPPGLLNEKLFF,TGTGCCAGCAGCTTAGACCCCCCGGGACTGCTAAATGAAAAACTGTTTTTT
.,.,TRBJ1-4,TRBV28,CASNEVSTGKLFF,TGTGCCAGCAACGAGGTTTCGACGGGGAAACTGTTTTTT
.,.,TRBJ2-5,TRBV5-1,CASSLNPSTQETQYF,TGCGCCAGCAGCTTGAACCCCTCGACTCAGGAGACCCAGTACTTC
TRBD1,.,TRBJ2-5,TRBV6-1,CASSGSGQAIQETQYF,TGTGCCAGCAGTGGATCGGGACAGGCGATCCAAGAGACCCAGTACTTC
TRBD2,.,TRBJ2-1,TRBV7-2,CASSWGLAGGRYEQFF,TGTGCCAGCAGCTGGGGCCTAGCGGGGGGGCGTTACGAGCAGTTCTTC
.,.,TRBJ2-3,TRBV6-5,CASEPGGTDTQYF,TGTGCCAGCGAACCGGGTGGCACAGATACGCAGTATTTT
.,.,TRBJ1-6,TRBV7-3,CASSLTGVNSPLHF,TGTGCCAGCAGCTTAACAGGGGTTAATTCACCCCTCCACTTT
TRBD1,few,TRBJ2-5,TRBV5-1,CASSLADRGEGETQYF,TGCGCCAGCAGCTTGGCAGACAGGGGGGAAGGAGAGACCCAGTACTTC
TRBD1,.,TRBJ1-2,TRBV6-2/TRBV6-3,CASSYNRGPRYGYTF,TGTGCCAGCAGTTACAACAGGGGGCCGAGGTATGGCTACACCTTC
TRBD2,.,TRBJ2-5,TRBV9,CASSVDPSGGLQETQYF,TGTGCCAGCAGCGTAGATCCTAGCGGGGGATTACAAGAGACCCAGTACTTC
TRBD2,.,TRBJ2-4,TRBV4-1,CASSPRSSGGADIQYF,TGCGCCAGCAGCCCAAGAAGTAGCGGGGGGGCAGACATTCAGTACTTC
TRBD2,.,TRBJ2-5,TRBV7-2,CASSFQLAGEETQYF,TGTGCCAGCAGCTTTCAACTAGCGGGGGAAGAGACCCAGTACTTC
.,.,TRBJ1-1,TRBV10-2,CASTSGVLNTEAFF,TGCGCCAGCACCTCAGGGGTATTGAACACTGAAGCTTTCTTT
TRBD1,.,TRBJ1-1,TRBV12-5,CASGLVVSLGTGVTEAFF,TGTGCTAGTGGTTTGGTAGTGTCCCTGGGGACAGGGGTCACTGAAGCTTTCTTT
TRBD2,.,TRBJ2-3,TRBV11-2,CASSLGAGGLTDTQYF,TGTGCCAGCAGCCTGGGAGCGGGGGGCCTCACAGATACGCAGTATTTT
.,.,TRBJ1-2,TRBV6-2/TRBV6-3,CASSSGIDGYTF,TGTGCCAGCAGTTCGGGGATCGATGGCTACACCTTC